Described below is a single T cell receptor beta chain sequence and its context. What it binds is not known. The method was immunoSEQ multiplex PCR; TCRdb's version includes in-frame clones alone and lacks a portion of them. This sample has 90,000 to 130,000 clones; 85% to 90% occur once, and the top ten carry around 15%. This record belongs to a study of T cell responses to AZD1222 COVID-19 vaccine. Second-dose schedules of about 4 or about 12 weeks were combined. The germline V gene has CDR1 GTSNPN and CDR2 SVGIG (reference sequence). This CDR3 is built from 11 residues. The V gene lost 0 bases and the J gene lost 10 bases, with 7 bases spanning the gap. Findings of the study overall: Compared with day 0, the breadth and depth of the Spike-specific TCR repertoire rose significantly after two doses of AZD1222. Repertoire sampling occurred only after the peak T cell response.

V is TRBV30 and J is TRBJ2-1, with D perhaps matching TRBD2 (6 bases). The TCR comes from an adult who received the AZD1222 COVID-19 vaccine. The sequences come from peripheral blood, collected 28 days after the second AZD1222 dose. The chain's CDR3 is CAWSVAGEQFF. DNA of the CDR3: TGTGCCTGGAGTGTTGCGGGAGAGCAGTTCTTC.